What follows is one TCR beta chain and its context. This clone showed up just a few times. The antigen it recognizes is unknown. Base-call qualities are not available, and no considerably larger clone is one nucleotide away. In the germline V gene, CDR1 corresponds to SGDLS and CDR2 to YYNGEE. From its cysteine to its phenylalanine, the CDR3 spans 14 amino acids. Of the read, only the CDR3 DNA is kept; its 42 bases are in frame from base 1. V and J are truncated by 4 bases and 0 bases respectively, leaving an intervening sequence of 10 bases. The data originate from a study of lymphopenia after photon versus proton radiotherapy (dated by TCRdb to between 2018 and 2021). Some background on the complete study: The study compared the immunological effects of photon versus proton radiation therapy in patients with gastrointestinal tumors who developed high-grade lymphopenia. The cohort comprised roughly 20 patients with gastrointestinal tumors who received either photon or proton therapy and then developed lymphopenia. The goal of the study was to describe how the two radiation modalities differ in their effects on the immune system.

What the work shows at the level of the full study, not this receptor alone: Once the lymphocyte count had reached its nadir, the repertoires of photon-treated patients showed oligoclonal expansion, particularly of CD8+ Temra cells, and this expansion drove the decline in diversity. During treatment, patients who received photon therapy lost naive T cells and TCR diversity and gained effector/memory populations, whereas patients who received proton therapy remained relatively stable. The survival association was examined only in patients who died, and the authors described better survival with proton therapy as a possibility, not as a demonstrated result. Across the cohort, a larger post-nadir drop in TCR diversity was inversely correlated with overall survival time among patients who died.

The library was made by the immunoSEQ multiplex PCR assay. T cell repertoires were profiled by deep sequencing of rearranged TCR beta loci, alongside multiparametric flow cytometry. TCRdb's version of the immuneACCESS table is confined to in-frame rearrangements and falls short of the full clone set. An unresolved V gene accounts for under half of the shortfall where checked; the remainder is of unknown origin. Here the sample has about 19,000 clones; just over 90% occur a single time. The ten top clones hold around 6.3% of the sample. This sequence uses TRBV9 and TRBJ1-2, with no confidently assigned D gene. The TCR originated in a man between 60 and 75 years old with pancreatic cancer. The source material was peripheral blood, sampled from a patient treated with photon-based radiotherapy. The CDR3 sequence is CASSLASANYGYTF. The DNA sequence reads TGTGCCAGCAGCTTAGCGTCAGCTAACTATGGCTACACCTTC.